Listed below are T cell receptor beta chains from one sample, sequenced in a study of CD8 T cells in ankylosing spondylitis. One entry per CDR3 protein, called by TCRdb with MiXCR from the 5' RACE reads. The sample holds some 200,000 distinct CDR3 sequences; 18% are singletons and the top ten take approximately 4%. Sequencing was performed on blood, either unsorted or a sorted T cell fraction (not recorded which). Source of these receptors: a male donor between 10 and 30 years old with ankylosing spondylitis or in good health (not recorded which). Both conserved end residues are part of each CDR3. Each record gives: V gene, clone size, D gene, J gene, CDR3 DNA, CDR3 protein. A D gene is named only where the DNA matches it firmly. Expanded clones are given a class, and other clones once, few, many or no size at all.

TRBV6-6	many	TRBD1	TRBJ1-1	TGTGCCAGCAGAACGGACAGGGACTTGAACACTGAAGCTTTCTTT	CASRTDRDLNTEAFF
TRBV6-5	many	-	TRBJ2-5	TGTGCCAGCAAGATAGGGGGGTACCAAGAGACCCAGTACTTC	CASKIGGYQETQYF
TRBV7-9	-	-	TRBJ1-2	TGTGCCAGCAGCCCCCTGCGGGAGTATGGCTACACCTTC	CASSPLREYGYTF
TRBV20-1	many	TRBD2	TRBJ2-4	TGCAGTGCTAGAGGGGCTAGCGGGGGGGTTGTGTACTTC	CSARGASGGVVYF
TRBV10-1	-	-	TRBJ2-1	TGCGCCAGCAGTGATACACTAGGTGGCAATGAGCAGTTCTTC	CASSDTLGGNEQFF
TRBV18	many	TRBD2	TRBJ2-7	TGTGCCAGCTCACCACCGAAGCGGGAAAGTGAGCAGTACTTC	CASSPPKRESEQYF
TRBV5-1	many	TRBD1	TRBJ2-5	TGCGCCAGCCGAGACAGGGGGCGCTCGGAGACCCAGTACTTC	CASRDRGRSETQYF
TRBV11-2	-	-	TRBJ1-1	TGTGCCAGCAGCTTAGATAGGAAGAGGTCTGAAGCTTTCTTT	CASSLDRKRSEAFF
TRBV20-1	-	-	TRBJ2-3	TGCAGTGCTAGAGATTCCTCCCGGTCGAACACAGATACGCAGTATTTT	CSARDSSRSNTDTQYF
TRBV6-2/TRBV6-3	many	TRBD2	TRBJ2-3	TGTGCCAGCAGTTACGGGACTAGCGCAGATACGCAGTATTTT	CASSYGTSADTQYF
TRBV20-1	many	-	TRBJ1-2	TGCAGTGCAAGTACTGGGGGCTTCGATGGCTACACCTTC	CSASTGGFDGYTF
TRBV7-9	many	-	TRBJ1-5	TGTGCCAGCAGCTCCCCAGGGGAGGGTCAGCCCCAGCATTTT	CASSSPGEGQPQHF
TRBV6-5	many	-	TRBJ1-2	TGTGCCAGCAGTTACGAGGGTAACTATGGCTACACCTTC	CASSYEGNYGYTF
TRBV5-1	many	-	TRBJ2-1	TGCGCCAGCAGCTTGGCCTTTCCGGGGTCCTACAATGAGCAGTTCTTC	CASSLAFPGSYNEQFF
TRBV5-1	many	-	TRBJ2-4	TGCGCCAGCAGCTTGGGGGGCCTAGCCAAAAACATTCAGTACTTC	CASSLGGLAKNIQYF
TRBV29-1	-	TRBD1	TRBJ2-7	TGCAGCACAGGGACAGGCAACTCCTACGAGCAGTACTTC	CSTGTGNSYEQYF
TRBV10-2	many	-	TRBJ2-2	TGCGCCAGCAGAAGGGGGAGGGACACCGGGGAGCTGTTTTTT	CASRRGRDTGELFF
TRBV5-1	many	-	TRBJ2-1	TGCGCCAGCAGCTTGGAGCGCCTAGATTACAATGAGCAGTTCTTC	CASSLERLDYNEQFF
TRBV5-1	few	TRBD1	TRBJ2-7	TGCGCCAGCAGCTTGGAGGGACAGATCCACTACGAGCAGTACTTC	CASSLEGQIHYEQYF
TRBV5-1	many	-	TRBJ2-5	TGCGCCAGCACCCCTGGGGGGGGCGAGGAGACCCAGTACTTC	CASTPGGGEETQYF
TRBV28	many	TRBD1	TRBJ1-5	TGTGCCAGCAGTTCCCCGGGACAGGGAGGGCAGCCCCAGCATTTT	CASSSPGQGGQPQHF
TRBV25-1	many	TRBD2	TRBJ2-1	TGTGCCAGCAGTGAATCGGGCGGGGGGAAATCCAGTGAGCAGTTCTTC	CASSESGGGKSSEQFF
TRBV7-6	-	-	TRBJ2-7	TGTGCCAGCAGCCCCCGCGGAACCTACGAGCAGTACTTC	CASSPRGTYEQYF
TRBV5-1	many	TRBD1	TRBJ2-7	TGCGCCAGCAGCTACCGGGACAGGACCAACTCCTACGAGCAGTACTTC	CASSYRDRTNSYEQYF
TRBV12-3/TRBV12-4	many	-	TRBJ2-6	TGTGCCAGCAGTCCCCCCTATCGTACAGGACCCGGGGCCAACGTCCTGACTTTC	CASSPPYRTGPGANVLTF
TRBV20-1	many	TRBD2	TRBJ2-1	TGCAGTGCTAGACCCATTAGCGGGCCCTCCTACAATGAGCAGTTCTTC	CSARPISGPSYNEQFF
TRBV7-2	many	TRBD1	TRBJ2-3	TGTGCCAGCAGCGTTACAGGGGTCCTAAGGACAGATACGCAGTATTTT	CASSVTGVLRTDTQYF
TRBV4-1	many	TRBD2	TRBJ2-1	TGCGCCAGCAGCCAAGATAAGGCGGGAGTGCAGAATGAGCAGTTCTTC	CASSQDKAGVQNEQFF
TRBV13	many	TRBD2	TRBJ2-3	TGTGCCAGCAGCCCCTCCAGCGGGAGAGACTTTAACGTATATACGCAGTATTTT	CASSPSSGRDFNVYTQYF
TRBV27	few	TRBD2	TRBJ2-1	TGTGCCAGCAGTTTATCGGCAGCGGGGGGGAATGAGCAGTTCTTC	CASSLSAAGGNEQFF
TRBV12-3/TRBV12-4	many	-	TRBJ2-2	TGTGCCAGCAGCCGCATGAGTGGATCGAACACCGGGGAGCTGTTTTTT	CASSRMSGSNTGELFF
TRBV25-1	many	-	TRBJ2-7	TGTGCCAGCAAAGGTGGGGAGCAGTACTTC	CASKGGEQYF
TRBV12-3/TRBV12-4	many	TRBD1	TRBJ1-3	TGTGCCACCCCCAGGGGGACTAGTGGAAACACCATATATTTT	CATPRGTSGNTIYF
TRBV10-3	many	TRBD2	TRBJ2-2	TGTGCCATCAGTGAGGGGACTAGTACCACCGGGGAGCTGTTTTTT	CAISEGTSTTGELFF
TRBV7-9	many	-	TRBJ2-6	TGTGCCAGCAGCTTAACGGGGCGGGGAGCTACTGGGGCCAACGTCCTGACTTTC	CASSLTGRGATGANVLTF
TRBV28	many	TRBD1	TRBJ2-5	TGTGCCAGCAGTTTAGGGACAGGGGGACGGGAGACCCAGTACTTC	CASSLGTGGRETQYF
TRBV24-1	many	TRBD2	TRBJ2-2	TGTGCCACCAGGAGCGGGAGCGGCACCGGGGAGCTGTTTTTT	CATRSGSGTGELFF
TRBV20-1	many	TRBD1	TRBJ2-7	TGCAGTGCTAGCCTGGGACAGGGTGGACCCTACGAGCAGTACTTC	CSASLGQGGPYEQYF
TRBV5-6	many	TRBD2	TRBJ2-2	TGTGCCACCCGGGAGGGCTACACCGGGGAGCTGTTTTTT	CATREGYTGELFF
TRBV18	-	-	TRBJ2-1	TGTGCCAGCTCACCACAGGGTAACTCCTACAATGAGCAGTTCTTC	CASSPQGNSYNEQFF
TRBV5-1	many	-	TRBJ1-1	TGCGCCAGCTCCCCTACACCGAACACTGAAGCTTTCTTT	CASSPTPNTEAFF
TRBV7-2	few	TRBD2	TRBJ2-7	TGTGCCAGCAGCTTACCGGGACTAGCCTACGAGCAGTACTTC	CASSLPGLAYEQYF
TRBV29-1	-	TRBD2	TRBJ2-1	TGCAGCGTTGCAGGACTAGCGGGAGTTGAGCAGTTCTTC	CSVAGLAGVEQFF
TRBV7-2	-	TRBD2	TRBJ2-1	TGTGCCAGCAGTAGAAAACTAGCGGCAAACAATGAGCAGTTCTTC	CASSRKLAANNEQFF
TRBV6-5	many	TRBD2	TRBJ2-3	TGTGCCAGCAGTTACTCAGCGGGAGGGCCGCAGTATTTT	CASSYSAGGPQYF
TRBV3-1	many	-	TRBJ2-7	TGTGCCAGCAGCCAAGCCCTGGCGGGACTCCACGAGCAGTACTTC	CASSQALAGLHEQYF
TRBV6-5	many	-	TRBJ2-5	TGTGCCAGTAATAAGGACCGTCGTGGTGAGACCCAGTACTTC	CASNKDRRGETQYF
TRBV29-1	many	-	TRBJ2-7	TGCAGCGCACTAAATACCTACGAGCAGTACTTC	CSALNTYEQYF